One and the same sample provided the 25 T cell receptor beta chains below, sequenced in a study of blood T cells in healthy people across ages. A second about 7 to 12 cycle PCR used barcoded and J-beta primers. From the 5' RACE reads, TCRdb called clonotypes with MiXCR, one entry per CDR3 protein. Of some 940,000 distinct CDR3 sequences listed, about 27% are singletons. These data were also filed under a second study, of T cells of mothers and their children.

Sequenced sample: blood. These receptors were collected from a middle-aged woman in good health.

This clonotype was picked up a small number of times. V usage is TRBV7-9 and J usage is TRBJ2-7; 12 bases match TRBD1. In germline, CDR1 is SEHNR, CDR2 FQNEAQ (reference sequence). The CDR3 sequence is 15 residues long. Trimming removed 5 bases from V and 4 bases from J; junction bases left unmatched: 6. The CDR3 sequence is CASSDTGQGAYEQYF. Here the CDR3 DNA reads TGTGCCAGCAGCGATACGGGACAGGGGGCGTACGAGCAGTACTTC.

On this clonotype itself: Possible read error: a much larger clone is one base away. The chain couples TRBV24-1 to TRBJ2-3, with a possible D match to TRBD2 (5 bases). Germline V gene data show CDR1 as KGHDR and CDR2 as SFDVKD. Between the trimmed V and J ends, which lost 6 bases and 5 bases, there was a span of 5 bases. The CDR3 has 11 amino acids. In nucleotides, the CDR3 is TGTGCCACCAGTCGGGGAGATACGCAGTATTTT. Its translation: CATSRGDTQYF.

The J gene is TRBJ2-1, the V gene TRBV24-1; weak D call: TRBD1 (8 bases). Per the germline V gene, CDR1 is KGHDR and CDR2 is SFDVKD. V was trimmed by 4 bases and J by 8 bases, leaving 17 bases between them. This CDR3 is built from 15 residues. In DNA form, the CDR3 reads TGTGCCACCAGTGACTTACAGGGGGGGGTCGATGAGCAGTTCTTC. This gives the protein CATSDLQGGVDEQFF.

In this sample, this clonotype turned up a few times. The V call is TRBV15, the J call TRBJ2-5; perhaps D is TRBD1 or TRBD2 (6 bases each). The CDR3 has 15 amino acids. V lost 0 bases and J 5 bases, leaving 13 bases between the germline ends. Per germline, CDR1 LNHNV and CDR2 YYDKDF (reference sequence). CDR3 DNA: TGTGCCACCAGCAGAGATGTAACAGGGAGGGAGACCCAGTACTTC. Encoded protein: CATSRDVTGRETQYF.

This clonotype occurred a few times. The chain is built from TRBV9 and TRBJ2-3; TRBD2 might be the D (5 bases). Germline V gene sequence: CDR1 SGDLS, CDR2 YYNGEE. The CDR3 spans 15 residues. V shed 0 bases and J shed 3 bases, with 11 bases lying between them. DNA for the CDR3: TGTGCCAGCAGCGTAGTCACTAGTGGAACAGATACGCAGTATTTT. Protein: CASSVVTSGTDTQYF.

This clonotype was detected a few times. The V and J genes are TRBV2 and TRBJ2-1; D might be TRBD1 (9 bases). V dropped 1 base and J dropped 9 bases, with 16 bases sitting between them. The CDR3 totals 15 residues. Germline values: CDR1 SNHLY, CDR2 FYNNEI. The CDR3 sequence is CASSEGTGAGGEQFF. CDR3 bases: TGTGCCAGCAGTGAAGGGACAGGGGCGGGGGGTGAGCAGTTCTTC.

This chain connects TRBV5-4 to TRBJ1-2; D perhaps matches TRBD1 (5 bases). This CDR3 has 13 amino acids. The germline V gene has CDR1 SGHNT and CDR2 YYREEE (reference sequence). Trimming shortened V by 0 bases and J by 7 bases, and 10 bases separated the two germline ends. The CDR3, as DNA: TGTGCCAGCAGCTTGGCGGGGACGGCTGGCTACACCTTC. Protein sequence: CASSLAGTAGYTF. Full variable domain (rest looked up from reference TRBV5-4 and TRBJ1-2): ETGVTQSPTHLIKTRGQQVTLRCSSQSGHNTVSWYQQALGQGPQFIFQYYREEENGRGNFPPRFSGLQFPNYSSELNVNALELDDSALYLCASSLAGTAGYTFGSGTRLTVV.

This clonotype has just a few counts. This chain links TRBV7-9 with TRBJ1-6, with TRBD1 as a possible D gene (6 bases). Trimming took off 5 bases at V and 5 bases at J, with 10 bases between the two ends. This CDR3 has 14 residues. Germline loops: CDR1 SEHNR, CDR2 FQNEAQ (reference sequence). The DNA of the CDR3 is TGTGCCAGCAGCGGCCGGACAGATAATTCACCCCTCCACTTT. Protein product: CASSGRTDNSPLHF.

This clonotype was counted at least ten times. This chain joins TRBV5-1 and TRBJ1-2; 9 bases line up with TRBD1. CDR1 is SGHRS and CDR2 is YFSETQ in the germline V gene. This CDR3 has 17 residues. Losses at the gene ends were 4 bases for V and 5 bases for J; bases not matched to a gene: 15. The CDR3 DNA follows: TGCGCCAGCAGCCTGACGCCCCCGGGACAGGGAACATATGGCTACACCTTC. It specifies CASSLTPPGQGTYGYTF.

J is TRBJ2-1 and V is TRBV28; TRBD1 agrees at 9 bases. CDR3 length equals 14 residues. Germline CDR1 MDHEN, CDR2 SYDVKM. V was pared by 6 bases and J by 1 base, with 1 base of the junction left unmatched. CDR3 bases: TGTGCCAGCAGGACAGGGGGGTCCTACAATGAGCAGTTCTTC. Translation gives CASRTGGSYNEQFF. The complete variable domain, with remaining parts taken from reference TRBV28 and TRBJ2-1, reads DVKVTQSSRYLVKRTGEKVFLECVQDMDHENMFWYRQDPGLGLRLIYFSYDVKMKEKGDIPEGYSVSREKKERFSLILESASTNQTSMYLCASRTGGSYNEQFFGPGTRLTVL.

V is TRBV4-1 and J is TRBJ1-5; no definite D call. Trimming took 0 bases from V and 8 from J, leaving 14 bases between them. The CDR3 contains 15 residues. Germline values: CDR1 MGHRA, CDR2 YSYEKL. The chain's CDR3 is CASSQEEASRKPQHF. Here the CDR3 DNA reads TGCGCCAGCAGCCAAGAGGAGGCCAGCCGGAAGCCCCAGCATTTT.

The CDR3 reads CASSYLGRPDEQFF. The CDR3 DNA is TGCGCCAGCAGTTACCTAGGCAGGCCCGATGAGCAGTTCTTC. J is TRBJ2-1 and V is TRBV5-1; D gene unclear. V lost 5 bases and J 8 bases, leaving 17 bases between the germline ends. This CDR3 has 14 amino acids. The germline gives CDR1 SGHRS, CDR2 YFSETQ.

This clonotype was seen a few times. The chain is built from TRBV7-9 and TRBJ1-1; tentative D call: TRBD1 (5 bases). Germline CDR1 is SEHNR and CDR2 is FQNEAQ (reference sequence). The CDR3 has 15 residues. Trimming pared 3 bases from V and 1 base from J, leaving 12 bases between. The CDR3 reads CASSFQGRGNTEAFF. CDR3 nucleotide sequence: TGTGCCAGCAGCTTCCAGGGCCGTGGGAACACTGAAGCTTTCTTT.

This clonotype came up a few times. The chain couples TRBV20-1 to TRBJ2-2, with 12 bases lining up with TRBD2. The germline V gene encodes CDR1 DFQATT and CDR2 SNEGSKA (reference sequence). Trimming removed 2 bases from V and 5 bases from J; junction bases left unmatched: 9. The CDR3 consists of 17 residues. The DNA for the CDR3 is TGCAGTGCTAGAACTAGCGGGGGGCCTTTAGCGACCGGGGAGCTGTTTTTT. Its protein is CSARTSGGPLATGELFF.

This clonotype has a handful of counts. This CDR3 reads CASSLDSLYNEQFF. The CDR3 DNA reads TGTGCCAGCAGCTTAGACTCCTTATACAATGAGCAGTTCTTC. The chain is built from TRBV7-6 and TRBJ2-1, with D uncertain. Germline CDR1 and CDR2: SGHVS and FNYEAQ. Trimming left V 1 base short and J 4 bases short, with 8 bases between. The CDR3 spans 14 residues.

This chain uses TRBV2 with TRBJ1-1; D not certain. This CDR3 has 12 residues. Germline values: CDR1 SNHLY, CDR2 FYNNEI. With 1 base removed from V and 6 bases from J, the gap between germline ends came to 6 bases. The CDR3 protein is CASSEGYAEAFF. CDR3 in DNA: TGTGCCAGCAGTGAAGGATACGCTGAAGCTTTCTTT.

The V call is TRBV20-1, the J call TRBJ2-1; 11 bases map to TRBD2. V was clipped by 0 bases and J by 8 bases; unmatched bases: 6. CDR1 is DFQATT, CDR2 SNEGSKA, per germline (reference sequence). This CDR3 is built from 15 residues. The CDR3 nucleotides read TGCAGTGCTAGAGATACTAGCGGGAGTCACGATGAGCAGTTCTTC. Amino acids: CSARDTSGSHDEQFF.

J is TRBJ1-5 and V is TRBV24-1, with 7 bases matching TRBD1. Germline CDR1 and CDR2: KGHDR and SFDVKD. The CDR3 runs to 16 residues. The V segment lost 5 bases and the J segment 4 bases; nucleotides outside the gene matches: 10. The CDR3 protein is CATSAARPGGNQPQHF. For the CDR3, the DNA is TGTGCCACCAGTGCGGCCCGGCCAGGGGGTAATCAGCCCCAGCATTTT.

A few counts support this clonotype. This chain connects TRBV11-3 to TRBJ1-4, with TRBD1 matching 7 bases. Germline lookup yields CDR1 SGHNT and CDR2 YENEEA. The CDR3 sequence is 16 residues long. Trimming removed 5 bases from V and 4 bases from J; junction bases left unmatched: 10. CDR3: CASSRPGGTVNEKLFF. The CDR3 DNA reads TGTGCCAGCAGCCGACCGGGTGGGACAGTTAATGAAAAACTGTTTTTT.

This clonotype showed up just a few times. The chain recombines TRBV28 with TRBJ2-5, with TRBD1 matching 7 bases. Germline CDR1 and CDR2: MDHEN and SYDVKM. The J segment lost 5 bases and the V segment lost 4 bases, leaving 13 bases of the junction unmatched. CDR3 length equals 16 residues. The DNA of the CDR3 is TGTGCCAGCAGTTCAACCCAGGGGGTGGAGGAGGAGACCCAGTACTTC. Its protein product is CASSSTQGVEEETQYF. The full variable domain, rest sourced from reference TRBV28 and TRBJ2-5, is DVKVTQSSRYLVKRTGEKVFLECVQDMDHENMFWYRQDPGLGLRLIYFSYDVKMKEKGDIPEGYSVSREKKERFSLILESASTNQTSMYLCASSSTQGVEEETQYFGPGTRLLVL.

The chain combines TRBV9 with TRBJ2-3, with 10 bases matching TRBD2. V lost 0 bases and J lost 5; bases outside the gene matches: 3. Germline CDR1 and CDR2: SGDLS and YYNGEE. This CDR3 comprises 15 residues. The CDR3 region is CASSVASGGVDTQYF. The DNA for the CDR3 is TGTGCCAGCAGCGTAGCTAGCGGGGGCGTAGATACGCAGTATTTT.

On this clonotype: Relative to the germline gene, one junction end is altered; a read error may explain this. This rearrangement joins TRBV5-4 to TRBJ2-4, with D tentatively TRBD1 or TRBD2 (5 bases each). The last part of the DNA fits TRBJ2-7 better; the J call may be wrong. The CDR3 is made up of 15 amino acids. Germline V gene sequence: CDR1 SGHNT, CDR2 YYREEE (reference sequence). The CDR3 bases are TGTGTCAGCAGCCCTGGGGGAGTGACGATCTACGAGCAGTACTTC. It specifies CVSSPGGVTIYEQYF.

Comments on this clonotype: A single base separates this from a much larger clone, so it may be a read error. The V call is TRBV20-1, the J call TRBJ2-3; D ambiguous. The CDR3 totals 12 residues. The V gene's germline CDR1 is DFQATT and CDR2 SNEGSKA (reference sequence). Between the trimmed V and J ends, which lost 8 bases and 4 bases, there was a span of 13 bases. Written as DNA, the CDR3 is TGCAGTATCCCCGTTACCCCAGATACGCAGTATTTT. The encoded protein is CSIPVTPDTQYF.

The CDR3 reads CASSVDRGRLGYTF. The DNA for the CDR3 is TGCGCCAGCAGCGTGGACAGGGGGCGGCTTGGCTACACCTTC. The rearrangement links TRBV5-1 to TRBJ1-2; TRBD1 aligns across 11 bases. Per the germline V gene, CDR1 is SGHRS and CDR2 is YFSETQ. V gave up 4 bases and J gave up 7 bases; unmatched junction bases: 6. CDR3 length equals 14 residues.

This clonotype was detected a few times. This chain links TRBV28 with TRBJ1-1; D unresolved. The V and J ends lost 10 bases and 1 base respectively, with 7 bases between them. The CDR3 is 11 amino acids. Germline CDR1 reads MDHEN; CDR2 reads SYDVKM. The CDR3 region has the DNA TGTGCCACCCTCGAGAACACTGAAGCTTTCTTT. Amino acid sequence: CATLENTEAFF.